This T cell receptor beta chain originates from a study of glioma-infiltrating T cells. Amplification of TCR alpha and beta CDR3 regions from RNA used iRepertoire nested multiplex PCR. Input was roughly 95-400 ng of tissue mRNA or PBMC total RNA. TCRdb re-called the multiplex PCR reads through MiXCR, storing one row per CDR3 protein. Altogether 95,000 to 110,000 distinct CDR3 sequences are present, about 30% being singletons, with the ten largest covering 44%. The CDR3 has 13 residues. V dropped 5 bases and J dropped 2 bases, with 10 bases sitting between them. Looked up from germline, CDR1 is SEHNR and CDR2 is FQNEAQ (reference sequence). In this sample, this clonotype turned up many times.

The sample comprised glioma tissue, nonneoplastic brain tissue, or PBMCs (not recorded which). The chain employs TRBV7-9 and TRBJ2-7, with a weak D call TRBD2 (5 bases). The TCR originated in a human donor with low-grade glioma or glioblastoma, undergoing nonglioma brain surgery, or in good health (not recorded which). Here the CDR3 reads CASSPIGTYEQYF. As DNA, the CDR3 is TGTGCCAGCAGCCCGATCGGGACCTACGAGCAGTACTTC.